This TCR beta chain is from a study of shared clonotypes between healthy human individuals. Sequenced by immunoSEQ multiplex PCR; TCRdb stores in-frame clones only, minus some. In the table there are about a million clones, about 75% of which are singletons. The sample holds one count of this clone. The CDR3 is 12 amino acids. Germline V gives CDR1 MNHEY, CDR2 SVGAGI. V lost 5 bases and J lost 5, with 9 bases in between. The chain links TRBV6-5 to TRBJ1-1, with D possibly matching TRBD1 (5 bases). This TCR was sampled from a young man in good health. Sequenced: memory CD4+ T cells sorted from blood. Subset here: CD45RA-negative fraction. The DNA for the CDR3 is TGTGCCAGCAGTAACAGGAGAACTGAAGCTTTCTTT. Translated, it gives CASSNRRTEAFF.